The present T cell receptor (beta chain) was sequenced within a study of blood T cell repertoires in COVID-19. Study context: Donors in the United States, Italy and Spain gave samples during acute or convalescent COVID-19. PBMCs, B-cell-depleted T cells, or T cells provided the cDNA or gDNA that made up the material.

This clone has only a few counts. CDR1 KGHSH and CDR2 LQKENI come from the germline V gene. Germline trimming cut 4 bases from V and 0 bases from J; bases unmatched to any gene: 4. This CDR3 comprises 16 residues. Authors' processing steps: Amplification from reference gene primers served as the basis for estimated nucleated cell counts. Generated by immunoSEQ multiplex PCR, the TCRdb table keeps only in-frame clones and is missing some. V and J calls and clone size are given by that table; D and trimming were obtained from the DNA. The table has about 120,000 clones, just over 70% seen once. V usage is TRBV18 and J usage is TRBJ1-4; 8 bases agree with TRBD1. This clonotype originated in a human donor with acute or convalescent COVID-19. The donor label of this sample is uncertain. Sequenced material: peripheral blood. In DNA, the CDR3 is TGTGCCAGCTCACAACACAGGGGGTCAACTAATGAAAAACTGTTTTTT. This translates into CASSQHRGSTNEKLFF.